A selection of T cell receptor beta chains follows, all from one sample in a study of cytomegalovirus exposure and HLA in healthy donors. Only in-frame clones appear in the TCRdb table, and some are missing; sequencing was by immunoSEQ multiplex PCR. This table has over 130,000 clones, around 75% appearing once. Material for sequencing was PBMCs. These receptors were obtained from a human donor in good health. Each CDR3 is given with its conserved first and last residue. A D gene is named only where the DNA matches it firmly. Expanded clones get a size class; other rows say once, few or many, or leave the size out.

cdr3_length: 15; v_call: TRBV6-1; j_call: TRBJ2-1; clone_size: -; d_call: TRBD2; cdr3_nt: TGTGCCAGCAGTACTAGCGGGATCTCCTACAATGAGCAGTTCTTC; cdr3_aa: CASSTSGISYNEQFF
cdr3_length: 14; v_call: TRBV7-2; j_call: TRBJ2-7; clone_size: -; d_call: TRBD1; cdr3_nt: TGTGCCAGCAGCGTCCAGGGGGCCGCCTACGAGCAGTACTTC; cdr3_aa: CASSVQGAAYEQYF
cdr3_length: 16; v_call: TRBV9; j_call: TRBJ1-2; clone_size: few; d_call: -; cdr3_nt: TGTGCCAGCAGCGTAGAGGGCGTGGGCAGGGAGGATGGCTACACCTTC; cdr3_aa: CASSVEGVGREDGYTF
cdr3_length: 12; v_call: TRBV2; j_call: TRBJ1-3; clone_size: -; d_call: TRBD1; cdr3_nt: TGTGCCAGCAGGGGACAGGGAAACACCATATATTTT; cdr3_aa: CASRGQGNTIYF
cdr3_length: 16; v_call: TRBV5-1; j_call: TRBJ2-6; clone_size: -; d_call: -; cdr3_nt: TGCGCCAGCAGCTTGGTCACTGTCGCTGGGGCCAACGTCCTGACTTTC; cdr3_aa: CASSLVTVAGANVLTF
cdr3_length: 15; v_call: TRBV7-2; j_call: TRBJ1-2; clone_size: -; d_call: TRBD1; cdr3_nt: TGTGCCAGCAGCTTTCCCGAGGACAGGAACTATGGCTACACCTTC; cdr3_aa: CASSFPEDRNYGYTF
cdr3_length: 17; v_call: TRBV7-9; j_call: TRBJ2-3; clone_size: few; d_call: TRBD2; cdr3_nt: TGTGCCAGCAGCCCCTACGGACTAGCGGTTAGCACAGATACGCAGTATTTT; cdr3_aa: CASSPYGLAVSTDTQYF
cdr3_length: 15; v_call: TRBV9; j_call: TRBJ2-1; clone_size: -; d_call: -; cdr3_nt: TGTGCCAGCAGCGTAAACAGCGGCCAAAACAATGAGCAGTTCTTC; cdr3_aa: CASSVNSGQNNEQFF
cdr3_length: 15; v_call: TRBV7-9; j_call: TRBJ1-2; clone_size: -; d_call: TRBD1; cdr3_nt: TGTGCCAGCAGCTTACGGGACAGAAATAACTATGGCTACACCTTC; cdr3_aa: CASSLRDRNNYGYTF
cdr3_length: 15; v_call: TRBV5-1; j_call: TRBJ2-1; clone_size: -; d_call: TRBD2; cdr3_nt: TGCGCCAGCAGACTAACAAGCGGGGGGGCGTCTGAGCAGTTCTTC; cdr3_aa: CASRLTSGGASEQFF
cdr3_length: 15; v_call: TRBV5-4; j_call: TRBJ2-1; clone_size: -; d_call: TRBD2; cdr3_nt: TGTGCCAGCAGCTCTACTAGCGGGAATATCCGTGAGCAGTTCTTC; cdr3_aa: CASSSTSGNIREQFF
cdr3_length: 14; v_call: TRBV5-1; j_call: TRBJ1-1; clone_size: -; d_call: -; cdr3_nt: TGCGCCAGCAGCCAAACAGGGTTGAACACTGAAGCTTTCTTT; cdr3_aa: CASSQTGLNTEAFF
cdr3_length: 14; v_call: TRBV28; j_call: TRBJ1-1; clone_size: -; d_call: TRBD1; cdr3_nt: TGTGCCAGCAGTTCCGGGACAGGGAACACTGAAGCTTTCTTT; cdr3_aa: CASSSGTGNTEAFF
cdr3_length: 15; v_call: TRBV23-1; j_call: TRBJ1-4; clone_size: -; d_call: TRBD1; cdr3_nt: TGCGCCAGCAGTCAGCCCCGGGACAGGGGGTTACAACTGTTTTTT; cdr3_aa: CASSQPRDRGLQLFF
cdr3_length: 16; v_call: TRBV27; j_call: TRBJ2-7; clone_size: -; d_call: TRBD1; cdr3_nt: TGTGCCAGCAGTTTAGGGACAGGGGGCTCGGGTTACGAGCAGTACTTC; cdr3_aa: CASSLGTGGSGYEQYF
cdr3_length: 14; v_call: TRBV4-1; j_call: TRBJ1-1; clone_size: few; d_call: -; cdr3_nt: TGCGCCAGCAGCCAGTGGGCAGGTATTTCTGAAGCTTTCTTT; cdr3_aa: CASSQWAGISEAFF
cdr3_length: 17; v_call: TRBV25-1; j_call: TRBJ2-3; clone_size: -; d_call: -; cdr3_nt: TGTGCCAGCAGTGAGGTCCGGGACTCATTACGCACAGATACGCAGTATTTT; cdr3_aa: CASSEVRDSLRTDTQYF
cdr3_length: 14; v_call: TRBV14; j_call: TRBJ2-7; clone_size: -; d_call: -; cdr3_nt: TGTGCCAGCAGCCTTACAGGGTCGTCGTACGAGCAGTACTTC; cdr3_aa: CASSLTGSSYEQYF
cdr3_length: 14; v_call: TRBV7-2; j_call: TRBJ2-3; clone_size: -; d_call: TRBD1; cdr3_nt: TGTGCCAGCAGAGAGAGGACAGGGCCAGATACGCAGTATTTT; cdr3_aa: CASRERTGPDTQYF
cdr3_length: 14; v_call: TRBV27; j_call: TRBJ1-6; clone_size: -; d_call: -; cdr3_nt: TGTGCCAGCCAGTACCTCTCCTATAATTCACCCCTCCACTTT; cdr3_aa: CASQYLSYNSPLHF
cdr3_length: 13; v_call: TRBV11-3; j_call: TRBJ1-1; clone_size: few; d_call: -; cdr3_nt: TGTGCCAGCAGCATTACAGTGAACACTGAAGCTTTCTTT; cdr3_aa: CASSITVNTEAFF
cdr3_length: 15; v_call: TRBV9; j_call: TRBJ2-7; clone_size: once; d_call: TRBD2; cdr3_nt: TGTGCCAGCAGCGTAGAAGCGGGAGGAGCGTACGAGCAGTACTTC; cdr3_aa: CASSVEAGGAYEQYF
cdr3_length: 14; v_call: TRBV7-2; j_call: TRBJ2-7; clone_size: -; d_call: TRBD1; cdr3_nt: TGTGCCAGCAGCCCGCGGACAGGGTCCTACGAGCAGTACTTC; cdr3_aa: CASSPRTGSYEQYF
cdr3_length: 19; v_call: TRBV11-2; j_call: TRBJ2-3; clone_size: -; d_call: TRBD2; cdr3_nt: TGTGCCAGCAGCTTAAAGATGGGACTAGCGGGGACTAGCACAGATACGCAGTATTTT; cdr3_aa: CASSLKMGLAGTSTDTQYF
cdr3_length: 13; v_call: TRBV7-9; j_call: TRBJ2-1; clone_size: -; d_call: -; cdr3_nt: TGTGCCAGCAGCTCGACCGGGAACAATGAGCAGTTCTTC; cdr3_aa: CASSSTGNNEQFF